These 15 T cell receptor beta chains came from one sample sequenced in a study of T cells in Graves' hyperthyroidism and ophthalmopathy. The source material, RNA transcripts, was used to amplify TCR beta CDR3 regions. The TCR CDR3 was amplified in a first-round RT-PCR using the HTBI primer set. MiXCR, applied by TCRdb to the multiplex PCR reads, yields one record per CDR3 protein. Of about 420,000 distinct CDR3 sequences detected, 15% to 18% appear once; the ten largest clones hold over 7.5%. Material for sequencing was blood. The receptors derive from a woman younger than 35 with Graves' hyperthyroidism.

This clonotype showed up many times. The chain joins TRBV19 to TRBJ1-2; 7 nucleotides line up with TRBD1. This CDR3 is 15 amino acids long. Losses at the gene ends were 3 bases for V and 2 bases for J; bases not matched to a gene: 6. Germline V gene sequence: CDR1 LNHDA, CDR2 SQIVND (reference sequence). The CDR3 sequence: CASSIQGVSNYGYTF. The CDR3 coding sequence is TGTGCCAGTAGTATCCAGGGGGTTTCGAACTATGGCTACACCTTC.

This clonotype was seen at least ten times. The V gene is TRBV13, the J gene TRBJ2-1, with TRBD1 matching 10 bases. Germline values: CDR1 PRHDT, CDR2 FYEKMQ (reference sequence). V lost 4 bases and J lost 2; bases outside the gene matches: 5. The CDR3 extends over 16 amino acids. This CDR3 is CASSSPGQGTYNEQFF. DNA for the CDR3: TGTGCCAGCAGCTCACCGGGACAGGGGACCTACAATGAGCAGTTCTTC.

This clonotype was recorded a few times. The CDR3 sequence: CAISESIGTDFYNEQFF. The DNA for the CDR3 is TGTGCCATCAGTGAGTCGATTGGGACAGACTTCTACAATGAGCAGTTCTTC. This chain uses TRBV10-3 with TRBJ2-1; 7 bases map to TRBD1. Germline CDR1 ENHRY, CDR2 SYGVKD. J lost 3 bases, V lost 0 bases, and 8 bases had no gene match. The CDR3 consists of 17 residues.

This clonotype has only a few counts. The chain uses TRBV3-1 and TRBJ1-2, with D perhaps matching TRBD1 (5 bases). The ends were cut back, 4 bases at V and 5 bases at J, with 14 bases in the middle. The CDR3 runs to 14 residues. CDR1 and CDR2 from the germline V gene are LGHDT and YNNKEL (reference sequence). The DNA for the CDR3 is TGTGCCAGCAGCCCCAAGCGGGGCCTTTATGGCTACACCTTC. Its protein is CASSPKRGLYGYTF.

There are many counts of this clonotype. At one of its ends the junction is not consistent with the germline gene, which may arise from a read error. The J gene is TRBJ2-7, the V gene TRBV5-6; 9 bases line up with TRBD1. The V gene's germline CDR1 is SGHDT and CDR2 YYEEEE. The CDR3 contains 14 residues. The CDR3 here is CASSLTGGAYEQYF. Here the CDR3 DNA reads TGCGCCAGCAGCCTGACAGGGGGAGCCTACGAGCAGTACTTC. The variable domain in full, with the rest retrieved from reference TRBV5-6 and TRBJ2-7, is DAGVTQSPTHLIKTRGQQVTLRCSPKSGHDTVSWYQQALGQGPQFIFQYYEEEERQRGNFPDRFSGHQFPNYSSELNVNALLLGDSALYLCASSLTGGAYEQYFGPGTRLTVT.

V usage is TRBV18 and J usage is TRBJ1-2, with D possibly matching TRBD1 (5 bases). The V gene's germline CDR1 is KGHSH and CDR2 LQKENI. The V end was cut by 2 bases, the J end by 14 bases, with 15 bases between. The CDR3 consists of 12 residues. CDR3 coding DNA: TGTGCCAGCTCACCAGACTCCAGGGCTGAGACCTTC. It encodes CASSPDSRAETF. Full variable domain (rest looked up from reference TRBV18 and TRBJ1-2): NAGVMQNPRHLVRRRGQEARLRCSPMKGHSHVYWYRQLPEEGLKFMVYLQKENIIDESGMPKERFSAEFPKEGPSILRIQQVVRGDSAAYFCASSPDSRAETFGSGTRLTVV.

This clonotype was recorded at least ten times. This rearrangement joins TRBV27 to TRBJ1-5; D possibly corresponds to TRBD1 (6 bases). The CDR3 has 15 amino acids. Germline-derived CDR1 and CDR2 are MNHEY and SMNVEV (reference sequence). Trimming shortened V by 1 base and J by 1 base, and 8 bases separated the two germline ends. The CDR3 spells CASSLLGGSNQPQHF. The CDR3 nucleotides are TGTGCCAGCAGTTTATTGGGGGGCAGCAATCAGCCCCAGCATTTT.

This clonotype occurred a few times. The rearrangement joins TRBV9 to TRBJ2-1; 9 bases are shared with TRBD1. Trimming cost V 1 base and J 8 bases; bases outside gene matches: 4. The CDR3 extends over 14 amino acids. Germline V gene sequence: CDR1 SGDLS, CDR2 YYNGEE. The CDR3 protein is CASSVSGTGYEQFF. DNA for the CDR3: TGTGCCAGCAGCGTATCCGGGACAGGGTATGAGCAGTTCTTC.

This clonotype has ten or more counts. The chain couples TRBV20-1 to TRBJ1-1; 12 positions agree with TRBD1. CDR1 is DFQATT and CDR2 is SNEGSKA in the germline V gene (reference sequence). With V trimmed by 6 bases and J by 3 bases, 8 bases remained unmatched. The CDR3 runs to 15 residues. CDR3 DNA sequence: TGCAGTGCATCGGGGGACAGGGGGCAGGACACTGAAGCTTTCTTT. Its translation: CSASGDRGQDTEAFF.

Notes on this clonotype: This may stem from a read error, because a much larger clone lies one nucleotide away. V gene TRBV6-5 combines with J gene TRBJ2-6; D is undetermined. The germline V gene has CDR1 MNHEY and CDR2 SVGAGI. V gave up 2 bases and J gave up 0 bases, with 5 bases separating them. This CDR3 has 15 residues. CDR3: CASSYPSSGANVLTF. DNA of the CDR3: TGTGCCAGCAGTTACCCTAGCTCTGGGGCCAACGTCCTGACTTTC.

V gene TRBV5-1 combines with J gene TRBJ2-5; possibly TRBD2 for D (6 bases). CDR3 length: 13 amino acids. V lost 2 bases and J 5 bases, leaving 10 bases between the germline ends. Per the germline V gene, CDR1 is SGHRS and CDR2 is YFSETQ. Written as DNA, the CDR3 is TGCGCCAGCAGCTTCAATGGGGGGGAGACCCAGTACTTC. It specifies CASSFNGGETQYF.

J is TRBJ2-2 and V is TRBV12-3 or TRBV12-4, with D hard to call. The CDR3 is 14 amino acids. With 5 bases removed from V and 5 bases from J, the gap between germline ends came to 12 bases. CDR3 region: CASSPTRATGELFF. For the CDR3, the DNA is TGTGCCAGCAGTCCAACCCGGGCGACCGGGGAGCTGTTTTTT.

This clonotype was detected many times. This sequence joins TRBV20-1 and TRBJ2-3; 10 nucleotides match TRBD1. This CDR3 contains 14 residues. The junction had 5 bases not matched to a gene; V was cut back by 4 bases and J by 4 bases. Looked up from germline, CDR1 is DFQATT and CDR2 is SNEGSKA (reference sequence). The CDR3 reads CSATKGQGSDTQYF. The CDR3, as DNA: TGCAGTGCTACTAAGGGACAGGGGTCAGATACGCAGTATTTT.

This clonotype was detected many times. V usage is TRBV12-5 and J usage is TRBJ2-1, with D possibly being TRBD2 (5 bases). CDR1 and CDR2 from the germline V gene are LGHNT and FRNRAP. The CDR3 runs to 16 residues. The V gene lost 5 bases and the J gene lost 1 base, with 15 bases spanning the gap. The CDR3 DNA reads TGTGCTAGTGGTCCCTCGAGAGGGAAGTCCTACAATGAGCAGTTCTTC. It specifies CASGPSRGKSYNEQFF.

The chain is built from TRBV9 and TRBJ2-3; 9 positions match TRBD2. V lost 3 bases to trimming and J lost 1 base; unmatched junction nucleotides: 12. Germline V gene sequence: CDR1 SGDLS, CDR2 YYNGEE. This CDR3 has 18 amino acids. The CDR3 here is CASSGGGGDSLRTDTQYF. CDR3 nucleotide sequence: TGTGCCAGCAGCGGCGGCGGGGGGGATTCGCTTCGCACAGATACGCAGTATTTT. Variable domain in full (rest from reference TRBV9 and TRBJ2-3): DSGVTQTPKHLITATGQRVTLRCSPRSGDLSVYWYQQSLDQGLQFLIQYYNGEERAKGNILERFSAQQFPDLHSELNLSSLELGDSALYFCASSGGGGDSLRTDTQYFGPGTRLTVL.